This T cell receptor beta chain was identified during a study of Graves' ophthalmopathy and Graves' hyperthyroidism. About the research overall: Peripheral blood sampling occurred at initial diagnosis, before any treatment.

Clinical symptoms and serum thyroxine were used for diagnosis; TRAb, thyroid ultrasound and orbital computed tomography were also relied on. The PBMCs used were ones drawn from 10 ml of fresh peripheral blood. This clonotype was seen at least ten times. Its antigen remains unknown. TCR beta CDR3 amplification used RNA transcripts. HTBI primers served in a first-round RT-PCR, which a second-round multiplex PCR followed. TCRdb ran MiXCR on the multiplex PCR reads and lists one entry per CDR3 protein. Here the sample spans around 660,000 distinct CDR3 sequences, over 40% being singletons. Germline CDR1 and CDR2: SEHNR and FQNEAQ (reference sequence). The V gene lost 2 bases and the J gene lost 4 bases, with 20 bases spanning the gap. CDR3 size: 17 residues. Points from the study as a whole: Its predictions of ophthalmopathy progression gave the model 60% to 71% sensitivity and approximately 72% specificity.

Sequencing was done on a sample of peripheral blood. This TCR was recovered from an adult man with Graves' ophthalmopathy. V and J are TRBV7-9 and TRBJ1-1; a possible D gene is TRBD1 (5 bases). CDR3 protein: CASSLLVGSTETTEAFF. The CDR3 DNA reads TGTGCCAGCAGCTTACTAGTCGGCTCGACAGAAACCACTGAAGCTTTCTTT.